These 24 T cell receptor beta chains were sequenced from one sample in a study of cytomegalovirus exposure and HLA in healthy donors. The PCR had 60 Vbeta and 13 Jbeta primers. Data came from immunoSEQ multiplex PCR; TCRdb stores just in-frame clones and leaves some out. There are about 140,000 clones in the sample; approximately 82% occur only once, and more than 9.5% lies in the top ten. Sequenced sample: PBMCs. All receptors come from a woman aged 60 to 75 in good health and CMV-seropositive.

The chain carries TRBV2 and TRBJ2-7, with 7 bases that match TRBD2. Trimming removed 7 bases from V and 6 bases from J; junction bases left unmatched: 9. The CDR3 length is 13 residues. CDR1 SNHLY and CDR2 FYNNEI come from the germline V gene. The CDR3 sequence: CASTERESTEQYF. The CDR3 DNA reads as TGTGCCAGCACCGAGCGGGAATCTACCGAGCAGTACTTC.

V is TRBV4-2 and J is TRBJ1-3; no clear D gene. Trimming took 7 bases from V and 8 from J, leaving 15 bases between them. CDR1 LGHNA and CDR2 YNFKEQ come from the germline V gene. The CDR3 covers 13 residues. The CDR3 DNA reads TGTGCCAGCACCTCAAGTCGGGGATACACCATATATTTT. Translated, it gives CASTSSRGYTIYF.

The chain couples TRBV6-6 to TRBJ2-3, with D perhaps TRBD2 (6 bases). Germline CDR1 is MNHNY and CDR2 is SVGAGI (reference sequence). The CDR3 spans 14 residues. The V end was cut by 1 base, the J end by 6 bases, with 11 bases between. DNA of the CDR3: TGTGCCAGCAGTTACTTAGGCGGGACGGATACGCAGTATTTT. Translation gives CASSYLGGTDTQYF.

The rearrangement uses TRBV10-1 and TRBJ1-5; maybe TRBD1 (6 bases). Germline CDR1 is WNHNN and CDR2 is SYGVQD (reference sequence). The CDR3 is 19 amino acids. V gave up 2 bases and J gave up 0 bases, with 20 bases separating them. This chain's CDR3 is CASSETIDYRANSNQPQHF. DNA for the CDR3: TGCGCCAGCAGTGAGACAATAGACTACAGGGCTAATAGCAATCAGCCCCAGCATTTT.

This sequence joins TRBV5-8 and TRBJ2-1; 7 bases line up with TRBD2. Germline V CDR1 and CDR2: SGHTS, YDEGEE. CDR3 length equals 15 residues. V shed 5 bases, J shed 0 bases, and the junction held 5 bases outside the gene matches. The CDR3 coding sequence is TGTGCCAGCAGATACCGGGACTACTCCTACAATGAGCAGTTCTTC. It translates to CASRYRDYSYNEQFF.

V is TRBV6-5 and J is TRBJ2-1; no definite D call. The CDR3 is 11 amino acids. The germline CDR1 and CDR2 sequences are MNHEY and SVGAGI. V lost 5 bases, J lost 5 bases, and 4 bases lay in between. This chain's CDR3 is CASSINNEQFF. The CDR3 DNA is TGTGCCAGCAGTATCAACAATGAGCAGTTCTTC.

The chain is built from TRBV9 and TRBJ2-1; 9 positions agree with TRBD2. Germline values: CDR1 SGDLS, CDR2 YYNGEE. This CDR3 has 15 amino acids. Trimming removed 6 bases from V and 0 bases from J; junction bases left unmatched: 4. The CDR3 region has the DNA TGTGCCAGCACCCTTAGCGGGAGCTCCTACAATGAGCAGTTCTTC. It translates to CASTLSGSSYNEQFF.

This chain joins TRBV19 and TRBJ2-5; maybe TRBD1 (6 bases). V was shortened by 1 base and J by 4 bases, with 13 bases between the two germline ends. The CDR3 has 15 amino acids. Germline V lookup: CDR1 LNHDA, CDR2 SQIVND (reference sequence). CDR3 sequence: CASSIVQGLGETQYF. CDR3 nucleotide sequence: TGTGCCAGTAGTATAGTTCAGGGGTTGGGAGAGACCCAGTACTTC.

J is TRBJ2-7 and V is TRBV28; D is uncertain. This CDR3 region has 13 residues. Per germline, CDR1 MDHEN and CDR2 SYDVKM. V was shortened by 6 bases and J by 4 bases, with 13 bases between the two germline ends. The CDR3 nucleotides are TGTGCCAGCAGCCTGCGGCTTGGTTACGAGCAGTACTTC. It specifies CASSLRLGYEQYF.

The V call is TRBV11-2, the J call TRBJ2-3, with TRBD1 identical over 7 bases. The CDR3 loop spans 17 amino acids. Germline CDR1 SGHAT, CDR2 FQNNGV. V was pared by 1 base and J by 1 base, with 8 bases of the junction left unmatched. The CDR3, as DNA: TGTGCCAGCAGCTTAGGGTCAGGGGGTTGGGGCACAGATACGCAGTATTTT. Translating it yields CASSLGSGGWGTDTQYF.

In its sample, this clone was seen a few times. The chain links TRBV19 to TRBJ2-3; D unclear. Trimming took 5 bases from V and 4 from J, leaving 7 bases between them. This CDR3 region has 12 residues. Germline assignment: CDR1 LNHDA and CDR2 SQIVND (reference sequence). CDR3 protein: CASSRQADTQYF. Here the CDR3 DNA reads TGTGCCAGTAGTCGGCAGGCAGATACGCAGTATTTT.

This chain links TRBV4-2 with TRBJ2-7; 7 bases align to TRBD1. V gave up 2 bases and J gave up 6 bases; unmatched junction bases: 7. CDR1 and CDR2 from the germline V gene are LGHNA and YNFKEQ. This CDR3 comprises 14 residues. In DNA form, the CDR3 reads TGTGCCAGCAGCCAAAAGGGGGCCGGGTCCGAGCAGTACTTC. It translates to CASSQKGAGSEQYF.

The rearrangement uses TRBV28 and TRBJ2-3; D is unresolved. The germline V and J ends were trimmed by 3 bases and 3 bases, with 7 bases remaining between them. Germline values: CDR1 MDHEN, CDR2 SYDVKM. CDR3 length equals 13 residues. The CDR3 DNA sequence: TGTGCCAGCAGTTTGATCAGTACAGATACGCAGTATTTT. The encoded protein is CASSLISTDTQYF.

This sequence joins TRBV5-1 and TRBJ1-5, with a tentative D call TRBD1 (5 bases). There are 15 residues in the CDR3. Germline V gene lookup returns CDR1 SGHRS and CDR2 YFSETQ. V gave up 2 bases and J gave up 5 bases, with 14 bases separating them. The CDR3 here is CASSFGTGSHQPQHF. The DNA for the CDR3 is TGCGCCAGCAGCTTTGGAACAGGATCGCATCAGCCCCAGCATTTT.

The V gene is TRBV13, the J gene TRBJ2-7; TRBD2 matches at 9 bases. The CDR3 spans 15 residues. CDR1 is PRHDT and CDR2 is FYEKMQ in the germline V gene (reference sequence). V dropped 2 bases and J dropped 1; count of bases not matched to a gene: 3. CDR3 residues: CASSLRGLASYEQYF. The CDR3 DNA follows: TGTGCCAGCAGCTTAAGGGGACTAGCTTCCTACGAGCAGTACTTC.

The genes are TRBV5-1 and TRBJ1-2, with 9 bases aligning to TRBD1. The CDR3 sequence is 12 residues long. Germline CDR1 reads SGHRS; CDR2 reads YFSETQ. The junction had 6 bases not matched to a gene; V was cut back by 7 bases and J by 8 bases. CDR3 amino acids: CASSRDREGYTF. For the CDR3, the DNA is TGCGCCAGCTCCCGGGACAGGGAAGGCTACACCTTC.

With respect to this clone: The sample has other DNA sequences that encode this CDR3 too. The CDR3 protein is CASSYQGGYTF. The CDR3 DNA reads as TGTGCCAGCAGTTACCAGGGAGGCTACACCTTC. J is TRBJ1-2 and V is TRBV6-6, with a possible D match to TRBD1 (5 bases). Trimming removed 2 bases at V and 8 bases at J, with 6 bases between. Looked up from germline, CDR1 is MNHNY and CDR2 is SVGAGI (reference sequence). This CDR3 is 11 amino acids long.

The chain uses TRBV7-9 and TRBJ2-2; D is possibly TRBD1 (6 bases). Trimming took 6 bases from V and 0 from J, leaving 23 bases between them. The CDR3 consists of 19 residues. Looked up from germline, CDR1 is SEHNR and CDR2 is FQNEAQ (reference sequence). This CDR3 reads CASRHTGLGRSSNTGELFF. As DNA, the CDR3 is TGTGCCAGCAGGCATACAGGGTTGGGGCGGAGCTCGAACACCGGGGAGCTGTTTTTT.

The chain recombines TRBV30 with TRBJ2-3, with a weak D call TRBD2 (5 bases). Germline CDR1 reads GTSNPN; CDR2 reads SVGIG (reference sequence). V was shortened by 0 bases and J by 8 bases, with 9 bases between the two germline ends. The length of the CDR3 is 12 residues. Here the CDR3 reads CAWSVLEGTQYF. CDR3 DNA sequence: TGTGCCTGGAGTGTACTCGAGGGTACGCAGTATTTT. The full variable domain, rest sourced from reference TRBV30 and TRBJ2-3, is SQTIHQWPATLVQPVGSPLSLECTVEGTSNPNLYWYRQAAGRGLQLLFYSVGIGQISSEVPQNLSASRPQDRQFILSSKKLLLSDSGFYLCAWSVLEGTQYFGPGTRLTVL.

In nucleotides, the CDR3 is TGTGCCAGCAGCTTAGGAGACAGCTCCTACAATGAGCAGTTCTTC. Amino acids: CASSLGDSSYNEQFF. This chain links TRBV7-2 with TRBJ2-1, with TRBD1 as a possible D gene (5 bases). Trimming stripped 1 base from V and 0 bases from J, with 7 bases between. Germline CDR1 reads SGHTA; CDR2 reads FQGNSA. The CDR3 is made up of 15 amino acids. The complete variable domain, with remaining parts taken from reference TRBV7-2 and TRBJ2-1, reads GAGVSQSPSNKVTEKGKDVELRCDPISGHTALYWYRQSLGQGLEFLIYFQGNSAPDKSGLPSDRFSAERTGGSVSTLTIQRTQQEDSAVYLCASSLGDSSYNEQFFGPGTRLTVL.

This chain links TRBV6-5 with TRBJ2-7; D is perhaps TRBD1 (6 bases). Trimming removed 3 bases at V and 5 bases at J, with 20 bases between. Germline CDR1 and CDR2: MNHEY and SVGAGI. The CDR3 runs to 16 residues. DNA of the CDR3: TGTGCCAGCAGTTATAGGGGGACCAATCCCACCCACGAGCAGTACTTC. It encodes CASSYRGTNPTHEQYF.

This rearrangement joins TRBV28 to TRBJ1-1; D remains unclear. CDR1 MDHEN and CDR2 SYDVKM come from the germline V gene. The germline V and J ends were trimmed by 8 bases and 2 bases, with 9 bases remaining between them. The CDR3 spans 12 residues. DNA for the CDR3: TGTGCCAGCCAGGTCGGAAACACTGAAGCTTTCTTT. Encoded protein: CASQVGNTEAFF.

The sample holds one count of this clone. CDR3: CASRAPGQGAEQYF. In nucleotides, the CDR3 is TGTGCCAGCAGGGCACCGGGACAGGGGGCTGAGCAGTACTTC. The V gene is TRBV2, the J gene TRBJ2-7, with 12 nucleotides matching TRBD1. The CDR3 covers 14 residues. Germline CDR1 and CDR2: SNHLY and FYNNEI. V dropped 6 bases and J dropped 7; count of bases not matched to a gene: 7.

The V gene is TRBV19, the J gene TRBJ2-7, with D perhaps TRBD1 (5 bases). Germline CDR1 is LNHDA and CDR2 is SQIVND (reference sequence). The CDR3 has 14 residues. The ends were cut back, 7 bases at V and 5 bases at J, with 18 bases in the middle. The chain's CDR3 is CASKGSRAFDEQYF. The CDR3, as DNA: TGTGCCAGTAAAGGATCCAGGGCTTTCGACGAGCAGTACTTC.